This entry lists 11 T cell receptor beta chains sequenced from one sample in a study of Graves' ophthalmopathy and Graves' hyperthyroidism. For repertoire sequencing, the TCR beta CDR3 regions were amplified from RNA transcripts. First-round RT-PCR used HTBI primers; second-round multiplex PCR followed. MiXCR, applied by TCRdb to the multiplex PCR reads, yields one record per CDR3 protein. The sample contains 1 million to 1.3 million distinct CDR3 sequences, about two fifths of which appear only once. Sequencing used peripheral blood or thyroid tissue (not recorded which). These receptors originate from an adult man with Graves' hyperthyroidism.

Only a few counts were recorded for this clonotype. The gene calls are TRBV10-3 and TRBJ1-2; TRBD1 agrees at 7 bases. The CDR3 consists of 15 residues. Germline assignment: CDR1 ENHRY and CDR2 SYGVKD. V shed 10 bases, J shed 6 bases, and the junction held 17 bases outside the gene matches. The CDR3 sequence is CATRTGGQGINGYTF. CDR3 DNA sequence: TGTGCCACCCGGACAGGCGGCCAGGGGATAAATGGCTACACCTTC.

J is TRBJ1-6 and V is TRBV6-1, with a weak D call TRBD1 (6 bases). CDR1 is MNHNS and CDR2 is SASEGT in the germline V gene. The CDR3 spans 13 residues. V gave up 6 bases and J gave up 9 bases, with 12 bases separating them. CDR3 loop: CASRGQGLSPLHF. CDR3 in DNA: TGTGCCAGCAGAGGGCAGGGGCTTTCACCCCTCCACTTT.

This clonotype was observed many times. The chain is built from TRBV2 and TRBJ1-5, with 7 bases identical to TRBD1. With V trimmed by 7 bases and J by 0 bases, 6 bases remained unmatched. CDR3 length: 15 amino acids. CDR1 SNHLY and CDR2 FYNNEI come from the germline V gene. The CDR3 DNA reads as TGTGCCAGCAACCAAGGACAGGATAGCAATCAGCCCCAGCATTTT. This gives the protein CASNQGQDSNQPQHF.

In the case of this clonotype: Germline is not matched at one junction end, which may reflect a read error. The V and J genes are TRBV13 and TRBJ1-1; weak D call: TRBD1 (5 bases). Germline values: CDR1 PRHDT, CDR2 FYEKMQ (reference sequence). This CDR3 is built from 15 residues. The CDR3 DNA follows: TGCGCCAGCAGCGCCCGGGGGGGACCTGTCACTGAAGCTTTCTTT. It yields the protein CASSARGGPVTEAFF. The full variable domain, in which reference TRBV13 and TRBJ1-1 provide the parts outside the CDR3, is AAGVIQSPRHLIKEKRETATLKCYPIPRHDTVYWYQQGPGQDPQFLISFYEKMQSDKGSIPDRFSAQQFSDYHSELNMSSLELGDSALYFCASSARGGPVTEAFFGQGTRLTVV.

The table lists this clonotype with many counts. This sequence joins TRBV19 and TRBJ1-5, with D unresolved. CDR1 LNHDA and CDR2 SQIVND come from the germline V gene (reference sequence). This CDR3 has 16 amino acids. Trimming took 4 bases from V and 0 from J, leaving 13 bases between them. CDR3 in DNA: TGTGCCAGTAGTACAATAGACTTCGATAGCAATCAGCCCCAGCATTTT. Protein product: CASSTIDFDSNQPQHF. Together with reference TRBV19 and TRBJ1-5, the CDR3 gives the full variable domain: DGGITQSPKYLFRKEGQNVTLSCEQNLNHDAMYWYRQDPGQGLRLIYYSQIVNDFQKGDIAEGYSVSREKKESFPLTVTSAQKNPTAFYLCASSTIDFDSNQPQHFGDGTRLSIL.

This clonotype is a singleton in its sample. The CDR3, as DNA: TGTGCCAGCAGCGTAGCTCCGGGGGTTGGCGAAAAACTGTTTTTT. This sequence encodes CASSVAPGVGEKLFF. The chain employs TRBV2 and TRBJ1-4, with D maybe TRBD1 (5 bases). The CDR3 runs to 15 residues. Germline assignment: CDR1 SNHLY and CDR2 FYNNEI. Trimming removed 6 bases from V and 8 bases from J, with 19 bases in between.

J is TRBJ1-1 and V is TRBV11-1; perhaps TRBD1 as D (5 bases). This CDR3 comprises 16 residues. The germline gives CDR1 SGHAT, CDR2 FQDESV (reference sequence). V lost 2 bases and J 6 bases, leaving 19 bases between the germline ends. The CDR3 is CASSLRGLVGRAEAFF. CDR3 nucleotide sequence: TGTGCCAGCAGCTTAAGGGGCCTAGTTGGGCGAGCTGAAGCTTTCTTT.

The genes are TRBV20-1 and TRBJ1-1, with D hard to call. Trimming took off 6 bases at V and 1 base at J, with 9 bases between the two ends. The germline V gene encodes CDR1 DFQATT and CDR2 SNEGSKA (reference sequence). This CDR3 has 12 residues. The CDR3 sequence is CSASLRNTEAFF. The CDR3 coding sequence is TGCAGTGCCAGCTTGCGGAACACTGAAGCTTTCTTT.

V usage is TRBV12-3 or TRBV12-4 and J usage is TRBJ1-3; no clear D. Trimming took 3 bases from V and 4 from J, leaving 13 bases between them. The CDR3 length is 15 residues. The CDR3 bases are TGTGCCAGCAGTTTTGGGGATTATTTCGGAAACACCATATATTTT. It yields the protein CASSFGDYFGNTIYF.

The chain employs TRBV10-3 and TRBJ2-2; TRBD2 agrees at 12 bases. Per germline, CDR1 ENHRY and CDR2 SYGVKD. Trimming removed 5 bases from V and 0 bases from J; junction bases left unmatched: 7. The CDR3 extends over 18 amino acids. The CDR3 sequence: CAISSTSGGPSNTGELFF. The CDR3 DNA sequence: TGTGCCATCAGTAGCACTAGCGGGGGGCCCTCGAACACCGGGGAGCTGTTTTTT.

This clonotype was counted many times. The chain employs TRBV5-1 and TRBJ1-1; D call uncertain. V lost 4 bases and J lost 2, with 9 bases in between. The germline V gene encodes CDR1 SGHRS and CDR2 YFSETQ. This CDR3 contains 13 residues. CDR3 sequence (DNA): TGCGCCAGCAGCATGAAGGAAAACACTGAAGCTTTCTTT. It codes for CASSMKENTEAFF.